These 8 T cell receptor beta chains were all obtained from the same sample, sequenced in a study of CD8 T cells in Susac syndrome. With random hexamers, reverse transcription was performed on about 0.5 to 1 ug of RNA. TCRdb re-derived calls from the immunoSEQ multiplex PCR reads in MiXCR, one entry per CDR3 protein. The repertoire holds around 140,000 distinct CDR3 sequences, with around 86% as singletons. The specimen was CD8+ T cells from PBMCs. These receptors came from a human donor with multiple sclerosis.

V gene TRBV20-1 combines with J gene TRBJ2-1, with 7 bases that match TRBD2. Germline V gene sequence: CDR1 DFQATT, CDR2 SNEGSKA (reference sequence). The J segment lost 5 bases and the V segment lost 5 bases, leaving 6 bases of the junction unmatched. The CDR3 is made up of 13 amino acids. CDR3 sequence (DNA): TGCAGTGCTCTACTAGCGACAGACAATGAGCAGTTCTTC. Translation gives CSALLATDNEQFF.

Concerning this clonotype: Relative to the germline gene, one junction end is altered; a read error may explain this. The CDR3 loop is CAWSLSTAERSF. CDR3 in DNA: TGTGCCTGGAGTTTATCAACAGCCGAACGGAGCTTC. This chain joins TRBV30 and TRBJ1-2; D remains unclear. CDR1 GTSNPN and CDR2 SVGIG come from the germline V gene (reference sequence). The CDR3 has 12 residues.

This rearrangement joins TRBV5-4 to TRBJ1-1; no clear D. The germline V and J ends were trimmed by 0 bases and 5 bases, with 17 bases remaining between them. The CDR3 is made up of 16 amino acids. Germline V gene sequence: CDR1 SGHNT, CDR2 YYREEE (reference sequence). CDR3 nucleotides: TGTGCCAGCAGCTTGGAAGTGGGAGGGTCATGGACTGAAGCTTTCTTT. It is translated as CASSLEVGGSWTEAFF.

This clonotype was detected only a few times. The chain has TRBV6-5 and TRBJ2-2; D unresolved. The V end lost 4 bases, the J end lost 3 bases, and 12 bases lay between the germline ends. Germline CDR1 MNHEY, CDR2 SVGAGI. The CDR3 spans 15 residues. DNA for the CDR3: TGTGCCAGCAGTTCAGAGGTCCTTCACACCGGGGAGCTGTTTTTT. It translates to CASSSEVLHTGELFF.

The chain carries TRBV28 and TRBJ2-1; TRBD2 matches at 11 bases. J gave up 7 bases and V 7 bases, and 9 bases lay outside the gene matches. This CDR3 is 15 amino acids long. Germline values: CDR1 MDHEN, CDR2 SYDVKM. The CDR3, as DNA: TGTGCCAGCACTCCGGGACTAGCGGAAATTAATGAGCAGTTCTTC. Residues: CASTPGLAEINEQFF.

CDR3 region: CASSLRTGGGGYTF. As DNA, the CDR3 is TGTGCCAGCAGTCTCCGGACAGGGGGGGGCGGCTACACCTTC. The chain has TRBV27 and TRBJ1-2, with TRBD1 matching over 10 bases. Per the germline V gene, CDR1 is MNHEY and CDR2 is SMNVEV (reference sequence). The CDR3 sequence is 14 residues long. The junction had 8 bases not matched to a gene; V was cut back by 5 bases and J by 8 bases.

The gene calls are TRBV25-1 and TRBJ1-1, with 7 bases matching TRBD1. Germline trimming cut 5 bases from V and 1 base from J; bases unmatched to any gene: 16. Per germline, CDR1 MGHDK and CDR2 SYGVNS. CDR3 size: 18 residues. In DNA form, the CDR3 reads TGTGCCAGCAGTCAGTCCGCCGGGACAGTTTTTTCGAACACTGAAGCTTTCTTT. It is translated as CASSQSAGTVFSNTEAFF.

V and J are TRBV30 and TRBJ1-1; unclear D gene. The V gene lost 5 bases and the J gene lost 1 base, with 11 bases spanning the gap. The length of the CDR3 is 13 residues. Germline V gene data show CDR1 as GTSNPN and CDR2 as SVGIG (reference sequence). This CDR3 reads CAWQTSWNTEAFF. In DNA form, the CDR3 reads TGTGCCTGGCAAACCTCATGGAACACTGAAGCTTTCTTT.